The present T cell receptor (beta chain) was sequenced within a study of monozygotic twins with inflammatory bowel disease. Overall study findings and caveats: Possibly reflecting limited power, no difference in repertoire similarity was found between concordant and discordant twins.

cDNA was made in eight separate reactions per sample. Using the 5' RACE reads, TCRdb records one entry per CDR3 protein without DNA. The data include fewer than 550,000 distinct CDR3 sequences; the top ten clones carry approximately 2.4%. Comment on this clonotype: Its antigen is currently unknown.

The material sequenced was blood. The clonotype originates from a human donor with ulcerative colitis or Crohn's disease, or a healthy co-twin of an affected twin (not recorded which).

The CDR3: CASSLGTGNFPETQYF. The rearrangement uses TRBV6-2 or TRBV6-3 and TRBJ2-5; with no DNA, the TCRdb D assignment of TRBD1 cannot be verified. CDR1 and CDR2 (germline): MNHEY, SVGEGT. The CDR3 consists of 16 residues.